The next 26 T cell receptor beta chains were all read from a single sample in a study of blood T cell repertoires in COVID-19. Only in-frame clones appear in the TCRdb table, and some are missing; sequencing was by immunoSEQ multiplex PCR. The sample records approximately 170,000 clones, roughly 80% being singletons. Sequencing was performed on PBMCs or T cells enriched from blood (not recorded which). The receptors derive from a man aged 50-59 years who had recovered from COVID-19.

CDR3 amino acids: CASRGTDNQPQHF. In DNA form, the CDR3 reads TGCGCCAGCAGAGGGACAGACAATCAGCCCCAGCATTTT. The rearrangement joins TRBV5-1 to TRBJ1-5; TRBD1 matches at 7 bases. J was trimmed by 3 bases and V by 5 bases; bases with no gene match: 2. This CDR3 has 13 amino acids. CDR1 is SGHRS and CDR2 is YFSETQ in the germline V gene.

The chain employs TRBV29-1 and TRBJ2-5; no reliable D call. Trimming cost V 7 bases and J 5 bases, with 5 bases left between them. This CDR3 spans 9 amino acids. CDR1 and CDR2 from the germline V gene are SQVTM and ANQGSEA. CDR3: CSASETQYF. The DNA for the CDR3 is TGCAGCGCCTCGGAGACCCAGTACTTC.

The sample holds a few counts of this clone. V and J are TRBV19 and TRBJ1-5; D possibly corresponds to TRBD1 (6 bases). The CDR3 has 14 amino acids. V was pared by 4 bases and J by 5 bases, with 12 bases between. Germline CDR1 and CDR2: LNHDA and SQIVND (reference sequence). The CDR3 sequence: CASSNQGRYQPQHF. The CDR3 nucleotides are TGTGCCAGTAGTAACCAGGGGAGATATCAGCCCCAGCATTTT.

The chain employs TRBV6-5 and TRBJ2-2; TRBD1 agrees at 9 bases. V shed 6 bases, J shed 6 bases, and the junction held 8 bases outside the gene matches. CDR1 and CDR2 from the germline V gene are MNHEY and SVGAGI. The CDR3 loop spans 15 amino acids. The CDR3, as DNA: TGTGCCAGCAGAGGCACAGGGGGCGCGCCCGGGGAGCTGTTTTTT. Protein: CASRGTGGAPGELFF.

The chain joins TRBV5-4 to TRBJ1-3; no clear D. There are 15 residues in the CDR3. Germline V gives CDR1 SGHNT, CDR2 YYREEE (reference sequence). Trimming pared 4 bases from V and 4 bases from J, leaving 15 bases between. CDR3 coding DNA: TGTGCCAGCAGCCCCTCGCTAGGCCAGGGAAACACCATATATTTT. Its protein product is CASSPSLGQGNTIYF.

The sample holds one count of this clone. In nucleotides, the CDR3 is TGTGCCAGCAGTCATAACCGGGTCCCCACACTGAGCTCCTACGAGCAGTACTTC. As protein: CASSHNRVPTLSSYEQYF. The chain employs TRBV3-1 (or the pseudogene TRBV3-2) and TRBJ2-7; D gene uncertain. The CDR3 spans 18 residues. CDR1 is LGHDT and CDR2 is YNNKEL in the germline V gene (reference sequence). The V gene lost 6 bases and the J gene lost 0 bases, with 24 bases spanning the gap.

The V and J genes are TRBV6-5 and TRBJ2-7, with 8 nucleotides matching TRBD1. CDR1 is MNHEY, CDR2 SVGAGI, per germline. V gave up 2 bases and J gave up 5 bases; unmatched junction bases: 8. The CDR3 contains 15 residues. Here the CDR3 reads CASSYGAGGWNEQYF. In nucleotides, the CDR3 is TGTGCCAGCAGTTACGGAGCAGGGGGCTGGAACGAGCAGTACTTC.

This clone has just a few counts. The genes are TRBV28 and TRBJ2-7; tentative D call: TRBD1 (5 bases). Germline V gene lookup returns CDR1 MDHEN and CDR2 SYDVKM. V was cut by 7 bases and J by 2 bases, with 18 bases left in between. The CDR3 spans 15 residues. CDR3 in DNA: TGTGCCAGCACCTCTGAAGGGGCTGGGGCCTACGAGCAGTACTTC. This sequence encodes CASTSEGAGAYEQYF.

The chain employs TRBV6-5 and TRBJ2-1, with D tentatively TRBD2 (6 bases). This CDR3 is 15 amino acids long. Germline V lookup: CDR1 MNHEY, CDR2 SVGAGI. The V end lost 6 bases, the J end lost 14 bases, and 26 bases lay between the germline ends. CDR3: CASSRNRDSSLGKFF. The CDR3 DNA reads as TGTGCCAGCAGCCGTAACCGGGACTCCTCCTTAGGGAAGTTCTTC.

A few counts support this clone. The genes are TRBV2 and TRBJ1-5; TRBD1 matches 8 bases. There are 13 residues in the CDR3. With 5 bases clipped from V and 4 bases from J, the junction kept 1 base outside the gene matches. CDR1 is SNHLY and CDR2 is FYNNEI in the germline V gene. CDR3 coding DNA: TGTGCCAGCAGTACAGGGGGAAATCAGCCCCAGCATTTT. This sequence encodes CASSTGGNQPQHF.

The V and J genes are TRBV3-1 (or the pseudogene TRBV3-2) and TRBJ2-1, with 8 bases that match TRBD1. The CDR3 covers 15 residues. J was trimmed by 0 bases and V by 6 bases; bases with no gene match: 4. The germline CDR1 and CDR2 sequences are LGHDT and YNNKEL (reference sequence). CDR3 DNA: TGTGCCAGCAGTCGACAGGGGCTCTCCTACAATGAGCAGTTCTTC. Protein sequence: CASSRQGLSYNEQFF.

This clone was counted once. Different DNA sequences within this sample yield the same CDR3. The chain is built from TRBV29-1 and TRBJ2-7; TRBD1 matches 10 bases. The CDR3 spans 12 residues. Germline CDR1 and CDR2: SQVTM and ANQGSEA. Trimming at V came to 6 bases and at J to 6 bases, leaving 5 bases not matched to a gene. The CDR3, as DNA: TGCAGCGTCAGGACAGGGGGTCGCGAGCAGTACTTC. Translating it yields CSVRTGGREQYF.

The chain is built from TRBV28 and TRBJ1-2, with D maybe TRBD1 (6 bases). Trimming left V 1 base short and J 2 bases short, with 11 bases between. CDR1 is MDHEN, CDR2 SYDVKM, per germline. CDR3 length: 15 residues. The CDR3 DNA reads TGTGCCAGCAGTTTATCGGACAGTTTGAACTATGGCTACACCTTC. The encoded protein is CASSLSDSLNYGYTF.

Regarding this clone: Distinct nucleotide sequences in the sample also encode this CDR3. The chain is built from TRBV7-9 and TRBJ1-4; 7 bases are a match to TRBD1. Germline V gene sequence: CDR1 SEHNR, CDR2 FQNEAQ (reference sequence). The CDR3 is made up of 14 amino acids. The V gene end was trimmed by 2 bases and the J gene end by 5 bases; junction bases not matched to a gene: 2. The CDR3 DNA reads TGTGCCAGCAGCTTAAGACAGGGCAATGAAAAACTGTTTTTT. Translated: CASSLRQGNEKLFF.

The rearrangement links TRBV7-9 to TRBJ1-5; D unclear. Germline V gene data show CDR1 as SEHNR and CDR2 as FQNEAQ (reference sequence). Trimming removed 1 base from V and 5 bases from J, with 12 bases in between. The CDR3 spans 15 residues. The CDR3 reads CASSLDLGGDQPQHF. Written as DNA, the CDR3 is TGTGCCAGCAGCTTAGATCTAGGAGGAGATCAGCCCCAGCATTTT.

The V call is TRBV10-2, the J call TRBJ2-2, with TRBD1 as a possible D gene (6 bases). The CDR3 extends over 16 amino acids. The germline V and J ends were trimmed by 3 bases and 4 bases, with 15 bases remaining between them. Germline-derived CDR1 and CDR2 are WSHSY and SAAADI. The CDR3 loop reads CASSERQGIGTGELFF. As DNA, the CDR3 is TGCGCCAGCAGTGAACGGCAGGGGATTGGCACCGGGGAGCTGTTTTTT.

The rearrangement links TRBV27 to TRBJ1-2; 10 bases fit TRBD1. The V segment lost 10 bases and the J segment 7 bases; nucleotides outside the gene matches: 9. Germline V gene data show CDR1 as MNHEY and CDR2 as SMNVEV (reference sequence). The CDR3 contains 13 residues. The CDR3 bases are TGTGCCACTACGACGGGGACAGGGGTTGGCTACACCTTC. Residues: CATTTGTGVGYTF.

This sequence joins TRBV4-2 and TRBJ1-5; 10 positions match TRBD1. The V and J ends lost 2 bases and 6 bases, in that order; junction bases with no gene match: 7. CDR3 length equals 16 residues. Per the germline V gene, CDR1 is LGHNA and CDR2 is YNFKEQ. The CDR3: CASSQPLGQGGQPQHF. The CDR3 DNA reads TGTGCCAGCAGCCAACCCCTCGGACAGGGGGGTCAGCCCCAGCATTTT.

J is TRBJ2-3 and V is TRBV3-1 (or the pseudogene TRBV3-2), with TRBD1 matching 7 bases. The V and J ends lost 2 bases and 1 base, in that order; junction bases with no gene match: 6. Germline CDR1 and CDR2: LGHDT and YNNKEL (reference sequence). CDR3 length: 16 amino acids. CDR3 sequence: CASSQWGQRGTDTQYF. The CDR3, as DNA: TGTGCCAGCAGCCAATGGGGACAGCGTGGCACAGATACGCAGTATTTT.

The CDR3 region has the DNA TGTGCCAGCAGCTTGCGGGGGGCCGGTAATTCACCCCTCCACTTT. Its translation: CASSLRGAGNSPLHF. The chain links TRBV5-8 to TRBJ1-6, with D tentatively TRBD1 (6 bases). The CDR3 is 15 residues long. Looked up from germline, CDR1 is SGHTS and CDR2 is YDEGEE. V shed 1 base and J shed 6 bases, with 11 bases lying between them.

V gene TRBV2 combines with J gene TRBJ1-5, with D tentatively TRBD1 (6 bases). Looked up from germline, CDR1 is SNHLY and CDR2 is FYNNEI. This CDR3 contains 13 residues. Deletions cut 5 bases from V and 6 bases from J, with 11 bases between. CDR3 region: CASSQGGGQPQHF. The CDR3 DNA follows: TGTGCCAGCAGTCAGGGAGGGGGTCAGCCCCAGCATTTT.

A single count supports this clone. J is TRBJ2-2 and V is TRBV10-2; 7 bases match TRBD2. V lost 6 bases and J lost 3; bases outside the gene matches: 10. From germline, CDR1 is WSHSY and CDR2 SAAADI. This CDR3 has 16 amino acids. CDR3 coding DNA: TGCGCCAGCAGGGGGGGGATTGCGGGGGACACCGGGGAGCTGTTTTTT. Encoded protein: CASRGGIAGDTGELFF.

CDR3 DNA sequence: TGTGCCAGTAGTATAATGTCCCGTCTCGATACGCAGTATTTT. Translating it yields CASSIMSRLDTQYF. The chain joins TRBV19 to TRBJ2-3; the D is unclear. The CDR3 length is 14 residues. The V gene lost 2 bases and the J gene lost 6 bases, with 12 bases spanning the gap. CDR1 is LNHDA and CDR2 is SQIVND in the germline V gene (reference sequence).

With regard to this clone: Compared with germline, one end of the junction differs, possibly owing to a read error. The genes are TRBV10-3 and TRBJ1-1; D might be TRBD1 (6 bases). CDR1 is ENHRY and CDR2 is SYGVKD in the germline V gene. The CDR3 extends over 16 amino acids. CDR3 residues: CAIRTQGPEVNTEAFF. CDR3 in DNA: TGTGCCATCAGAACACAGGGACCAGAAGTGAATACTGAAGCTTTCTTT.

CDR3 nucleotide sequence: TGTGCCATCAGTGAGTCCCAGGGACAGGGATTACGGTATGGCTACACCTTC. Its protein is CAISESQGQGLRYGYTF. The J gene is TRBJ1-2, the V gene TRBV10-3, with 9 bases lining up with TRBD1. The germline V gene encodes CDR1 ENHRY and CDR2 SYGVKD. The CDR3 spans 17 residues. V gave up 0 bases and J gave up 5 bases; unmatched junction bases: 10.

V and J are TRBV2 and TRBJ1-2; no clear D. This CDR3 region has 14 residues. V was trimmed by 2 bases and J by 5 bases, leaving 12 bases between them. CDR1 is SNHLY, CDR2 FYNNEI, per germline. The CDR3 reads CASSERRGLYGYTF. CDR3 coding DNA: TGTGCCAGCAGTGAAAGGCGGGGTCTTTATGGCTACACCTTC.